Listed below are T cell receptor beta chains from one sample, sequenced in a study of blood T cell repertoires in COVID-19. Using immunoSEQ multiplex PCR, the repertoire was profiled, and TCRdb retains in-frame clones only, with some absent. The repertoire holds 200,000 to 250,000 clones, with 70% to 90% as singletons. Sequenced: peripheral blood. These receptors all stem from a man aged 55 to 69 with acute or convalescent COVID-19. The CDR3 runs from the conserved cysteine through the conserved F or W. D genes are given only for firm matches.

cdr3_aa cdr3_nt cdr3_length d_call j_call v_call
CASSLGSRELNYGYTF TGTGCCAGCAGCCTAGGGTCACGGGAACTCAACTATGGCTACACCTTC 16 NA TRBJ1-2 TRBV7-9
CASSGGLAGASHQFF TGTGCCAGCAGCGGGGGACTAGCGGGGGCGTCCCACCAGTTCTTC 15 TRBD2 TRBJ2-1 TRBV5-6
CSVEVVRASPNEQFF TGCAGCGTTGAAGTCGTCCGGGCTAGCCCCAATGAGCAGTTCTTC 15 NA TRBJ2-1 TRBV29-1
CASSQAGGSTDTQYF TGTGCCAGCAGCCAGGCGGGGGGAAGCACAGATACGCAGTATTTT 15 TRBD2 TRBJ2-3 TRBV7-3
CASTLGSGADQETQYF TGCGCCAGCACCCTGGGGAGCGGGGCGGACCAAGAGACCCAGTACTTC 16 TRBD2 TRBJ2-5 TRBV5-1
CASSSPQGRPNEQFF TGTGCCAGCAGCTCGCCCCAGGGGCGGCCCAATGAGCAGTTCTTC 15 NA TRBJ2-1 TRBV7-6
CASNTQRGVSYEQYF TGTGCCAGCAATACTCAGCGGGGAGTCTCCTACGAGCAGTACTTC 15 TRBD2 TRBJ2-7 TRBV6-6
CASSQGRGQGYTEAFF TGTGCCAGCAGCCAAGGCCGGGGACAGGGTTACACTGAAGCTTTCTTT 16 TRBD1 TRBJ1-1 TRBV4-2
CASSMDRVAYGYTF TGTGCCAGTAGCATGGACAGGGTCGCCTATGGCTACACCTTC 14 TRBD1 TRBJ1-2 TRBV19
CASGRDRGYTGELFF TGTGCCAGCGGCCGGGACAGGGGGTACACCGGGGAGCTGTTTTTT 15 TRBD1 TRBJ2-2 TRBV28
CATSRGPLGGTYEQYF TGTGCCACCAGCAGAGGTCCTCTGGGGGGAACCTACGAGCAGTACTTC 16 NA TRBJ2-7 TRBV15
CASSSGRGAYNEQFF TGTGCCAGCAGTTCCGGGCGGGGGGCCTACAATGAGCAGTTCTTC 15 TRBD2 TRBJ2-1 TRBV7-9
CASSTGALEQYF TGTGCCAGCAGTACAGGGGCCCTCGAGCAGTACTTC 12 TRBD1 TRBJ2-7 TRBV28
CASSKTPGTGNQPQHF TGTGCCAGCAGCAAAACTCCCGGGACTGGTAATCAGCCCCAGCATTTT 16 NA TRBJ1-5 TRBV28